The following is a T cell receptor beta chain sequence with its context. This specimen belongs to a study of cytomegalovirus exposure and HLA in healthy donors. The PCR contained 60 Vbeta and 13 Jbeta primers. Sequencing was performed with immunoSEQ multiplex PCR; in TCRdb, only in-frame clones are kept and a portion is missing. Seen here are about 190,000 clones, just under 75% observed once, and the top ten hold less than 4%. The CDR3 contains 18 residues. CDR1 and CDR2 (germline): SGHDN, FVKESK. The V gene end was trimmed by 5 bases and the J gene end by 2 bases; junction bases not matched to a gene: 13.

The chain couples TRBV14 to TRBJ2-3; TRBD2 agrees at 10 bases. Sequencing was done on a sample of PBMCs. The receptor was derived from a woman in her twenties or thirties in good health and CMV-seropositive. CDR3: CASSTGTSANPYTDTQYF. The CDR3 DNA reads TGTGCCAGCAGCACCGGGACTAGCGCGAACCCCTACACAGATACGCAGTATTTT.